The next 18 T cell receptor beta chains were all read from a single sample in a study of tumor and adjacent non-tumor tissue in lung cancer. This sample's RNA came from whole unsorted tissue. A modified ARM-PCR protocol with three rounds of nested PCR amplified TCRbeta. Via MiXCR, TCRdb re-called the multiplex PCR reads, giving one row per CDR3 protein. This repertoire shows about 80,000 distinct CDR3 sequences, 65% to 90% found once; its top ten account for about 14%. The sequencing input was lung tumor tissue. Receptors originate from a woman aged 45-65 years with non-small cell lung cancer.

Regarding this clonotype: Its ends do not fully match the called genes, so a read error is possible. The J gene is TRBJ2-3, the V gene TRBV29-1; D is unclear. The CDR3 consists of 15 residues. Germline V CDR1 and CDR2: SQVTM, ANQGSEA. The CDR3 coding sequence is TGCTGCGTCGCCTCGGACGGAGTCTATACAGATACGCAGTATTTT. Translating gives CCVASDGVYTDTQYF.

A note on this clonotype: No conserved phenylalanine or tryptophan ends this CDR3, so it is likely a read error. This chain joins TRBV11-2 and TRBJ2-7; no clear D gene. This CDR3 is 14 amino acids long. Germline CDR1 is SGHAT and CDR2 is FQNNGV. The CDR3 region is CAGSLGLASYEQYL. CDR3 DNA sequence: TGTGCCGGCAGCTTAGGGCTGGCGTCCTACGAGCAGTACTTA.

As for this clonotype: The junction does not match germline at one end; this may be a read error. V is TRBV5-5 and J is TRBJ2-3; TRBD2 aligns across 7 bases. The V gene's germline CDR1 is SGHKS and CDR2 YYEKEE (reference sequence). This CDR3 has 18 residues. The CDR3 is CVSSTGLAVSSGTDTQYF. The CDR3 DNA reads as TGTGTCAGCAGCACCGGTCTAGCGGTATCTAGTGGGACAGATACGCAGTATTTT.

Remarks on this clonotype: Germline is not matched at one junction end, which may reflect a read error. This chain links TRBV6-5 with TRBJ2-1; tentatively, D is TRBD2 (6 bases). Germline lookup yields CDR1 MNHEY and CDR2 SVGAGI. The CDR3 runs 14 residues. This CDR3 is CTSRYSPGRNEQFF. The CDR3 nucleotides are TGTACCAGCAGGTACAGCCCAGGGAGGAATGAACAGTTCTTC.

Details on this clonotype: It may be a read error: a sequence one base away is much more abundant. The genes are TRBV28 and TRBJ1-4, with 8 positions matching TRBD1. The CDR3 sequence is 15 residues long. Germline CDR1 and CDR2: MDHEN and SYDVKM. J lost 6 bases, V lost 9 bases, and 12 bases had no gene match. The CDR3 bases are TGTGCCAGGAGCTCACCGGGACAGGCAGATGAAAAACTGTTTTTT. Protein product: CARSSPGQADEKLFF.

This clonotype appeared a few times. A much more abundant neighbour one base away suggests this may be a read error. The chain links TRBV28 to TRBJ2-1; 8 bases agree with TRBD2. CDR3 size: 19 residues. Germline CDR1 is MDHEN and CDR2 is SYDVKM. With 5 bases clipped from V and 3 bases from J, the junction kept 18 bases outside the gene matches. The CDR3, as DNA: TGTGCCAGCAGTCCCCCTTGGTCGTTACGGGAGGGCGTCTACAATGAGCAGTTCTTC. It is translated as CASSPPWSLREGVYNEQFF.

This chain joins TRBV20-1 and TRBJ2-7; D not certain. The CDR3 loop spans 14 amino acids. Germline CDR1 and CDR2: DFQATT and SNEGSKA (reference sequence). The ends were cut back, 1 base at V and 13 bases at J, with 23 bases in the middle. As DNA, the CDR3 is TGCAGTGCTAGAGTAGTGGGTCCCAACTACGAGTATTACTTC. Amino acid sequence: CSARVVGPNYEYYF.

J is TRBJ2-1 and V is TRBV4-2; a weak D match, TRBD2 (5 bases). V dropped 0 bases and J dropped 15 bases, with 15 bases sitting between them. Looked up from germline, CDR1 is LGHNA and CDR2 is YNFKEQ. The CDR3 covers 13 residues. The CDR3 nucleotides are TGTGCCAGCAGCCAAGATTTGACGGGATTAAGGTTCTTC. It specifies CASSQDLTGLRFF.

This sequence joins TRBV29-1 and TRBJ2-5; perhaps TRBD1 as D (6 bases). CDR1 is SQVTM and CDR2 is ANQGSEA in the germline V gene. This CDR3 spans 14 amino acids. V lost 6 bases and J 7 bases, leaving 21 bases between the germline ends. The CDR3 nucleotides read TGCAGCGTCCGGGACAAGGGTGCAGGGGTGACCCAGTACTTC. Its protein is CSVRDKGAGVTQYF.

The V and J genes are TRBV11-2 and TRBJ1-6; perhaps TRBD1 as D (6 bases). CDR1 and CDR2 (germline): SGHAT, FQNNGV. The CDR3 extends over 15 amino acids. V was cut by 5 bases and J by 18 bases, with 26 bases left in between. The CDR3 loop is CASSPGQSHNSLPHF. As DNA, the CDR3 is TGTGCCAGCAGCCCAGGACAGAGTCATAATTCACTCCCCCACTTT.

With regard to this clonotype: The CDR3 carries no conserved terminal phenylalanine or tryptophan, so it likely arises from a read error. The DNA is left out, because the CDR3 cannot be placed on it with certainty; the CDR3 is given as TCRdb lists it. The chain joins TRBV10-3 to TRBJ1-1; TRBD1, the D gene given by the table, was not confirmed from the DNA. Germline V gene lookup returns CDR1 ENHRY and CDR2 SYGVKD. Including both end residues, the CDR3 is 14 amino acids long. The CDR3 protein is CAISESDLGLESFL.

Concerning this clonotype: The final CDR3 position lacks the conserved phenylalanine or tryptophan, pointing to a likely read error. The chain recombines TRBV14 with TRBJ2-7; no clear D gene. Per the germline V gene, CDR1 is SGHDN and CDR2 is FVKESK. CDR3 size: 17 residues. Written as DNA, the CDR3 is TGTGCCAGCTGCCAAGATCACAGAACCGAAAATGTTTACGAGCAGTACTCC. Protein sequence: CASCQDHRTENVYEQYS.

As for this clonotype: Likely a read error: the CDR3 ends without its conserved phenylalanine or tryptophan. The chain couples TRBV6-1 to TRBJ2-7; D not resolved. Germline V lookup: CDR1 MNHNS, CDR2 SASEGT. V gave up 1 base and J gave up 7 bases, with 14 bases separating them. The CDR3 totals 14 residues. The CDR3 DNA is TGTGCCAGCAGTGAAGGCCCAGAGGCCGGAGAGCAGTACCTC. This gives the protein CASSEGPEAGEQYL.

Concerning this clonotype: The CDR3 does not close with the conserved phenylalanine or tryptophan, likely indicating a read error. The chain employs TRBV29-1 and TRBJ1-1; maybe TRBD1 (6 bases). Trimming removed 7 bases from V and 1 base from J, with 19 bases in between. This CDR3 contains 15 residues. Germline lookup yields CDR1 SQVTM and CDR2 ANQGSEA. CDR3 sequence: CSDVKGGRRNTEAFY. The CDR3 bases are TGCAGCGATGTGAAGGGGGGACGTCGGAACACTGAAGCTTTCTAT.

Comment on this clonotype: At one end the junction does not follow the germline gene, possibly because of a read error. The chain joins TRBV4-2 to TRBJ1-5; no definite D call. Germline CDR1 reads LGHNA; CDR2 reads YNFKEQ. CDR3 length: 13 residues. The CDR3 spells CASSQVLNQSQHF. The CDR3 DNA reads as TGTGCCAGCAGCCAAGTGTTGAATCAGTCCCAGCATTTT.

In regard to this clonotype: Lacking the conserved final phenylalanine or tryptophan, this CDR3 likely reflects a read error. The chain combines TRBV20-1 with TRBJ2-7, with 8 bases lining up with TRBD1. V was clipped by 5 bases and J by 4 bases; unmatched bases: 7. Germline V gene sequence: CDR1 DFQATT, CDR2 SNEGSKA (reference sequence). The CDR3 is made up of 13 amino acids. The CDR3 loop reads CSAARTGSYEQYL. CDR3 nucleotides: TGCAGTGCTGCAAGGACAGGGAGTTACGAGCAGTACCTC.

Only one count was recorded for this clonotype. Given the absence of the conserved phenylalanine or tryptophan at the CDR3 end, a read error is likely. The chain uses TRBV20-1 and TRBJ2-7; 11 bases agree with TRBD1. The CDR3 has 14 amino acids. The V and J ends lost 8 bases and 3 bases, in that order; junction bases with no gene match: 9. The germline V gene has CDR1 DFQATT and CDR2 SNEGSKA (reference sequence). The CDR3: CSPEPGTGGYEQYL. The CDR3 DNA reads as TGCAGTCCTGAGCCCGGGACAGGGGGCTACGAGCAGTACTTA.

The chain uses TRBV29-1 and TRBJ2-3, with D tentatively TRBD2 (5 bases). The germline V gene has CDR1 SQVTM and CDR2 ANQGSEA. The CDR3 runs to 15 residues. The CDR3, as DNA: TGCAACGCCACAAGGACTGTATCTAGCTCAGATACGCAGTATTTT. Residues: CNATRTVSSSDTQYF.